This T cell receptor (beta chain) was recovered during a study of blood T cell repertoires in COVID-19 (TCRdb year 2020). Looking at the study overall: Samples from collaborators originated in the United States, Italy and Spain and spanned both the acute and convalescent phases of COVID-19. The prospective study material was composed of cDNA or gDNA derived from T cells, B-cell-depleted T cells, or PBMCs. Deeply sampled blood TCRbeta repertoires from subjects exposed to, actively infected with, or recovered from COVID-19 were included in the dataset. A freely available public database, intended as a resource for researchers studying the immune response to SARS-CoV-2, is where the repertoires were released. The samples were drawn from the first 160 participants of the ongoing ImmuneRACE study and from roughly 1,300 subjects provided by 6 global collaborators. Sample metadata almost always included a de-identified subject ID, COVID-19 status, age in years and sex. Where available, HLA class I and class II types were taken from metadata supplied by the sample provider and were not determined by assay-based typing.

Trimming removed 5 bases from V and 6 bases from J, leaving 5 bases between the germline ends. Including cysteine and phenylalanine, the CDR3 has 11 amino acids. Here the CDR3 DNA is all that survives: 33 bases in frame from base 1. The germline V gene (reference sequence) specifies SEHNR as CDR1 and FQNEAQ as CDR2. The immunoSEQ Assay, a bias-controlled multiplex PCR, was used to amplify TCRbeta CDR3 regions from genomic DNA. The paper's data handling went like this. The number of nucleated cells in each sample was estimated from the amplification of reference gene primers within the assay. Sequence reads were collapsed and filtered to measure the absolute abundance of every unique TCRbeta CDR3 rearrangement. Productive Simpson clonality was computed per sample as the square root of Simpson's diversity index over productive rearrangements. TCRdb mirrors the immuneACCESS table, restricted to in-frame sequences. Some clones are absent from its copies; in checked studies, under half trace to an unresolved V gene, and the reason for the others is unknown. That table supplies the V and J calls and clone size; D and trimming were determined from the DNA. This sample comprises some 140,000 clones, roughly nine tenths of them detected only once. Together, the top ten hold roughly 0.51% of the sample.

Overall study outcomes, separate from this receptor: The quantity of clinical and demographic metadata differed by source and by participant and was supplied without curation.

On this clone itself: No antigen is known for it. Within one base of it there is no much larger clone, and no base qualities were kept.

Whole blood was collected in K2EDTA tubes by collaborating institutions according to the institutions' own protocols. For TCRbeta analysis, collaborators shipped samples as frozen whole blood, isolated PBMCs, or DNA extracted from either of those sample types. Rearrangement joined TRBV7-9 to TRBJ2-1; a confident D gene designation cannot be given. This TCR was recovered from a man aged 50-59 years with acute or convalescent COVID-19. Material: peripheral blood. The bases are TGTGCCAGCAGCCTTTCCAATGAGCAGTTCTTC. This is translated as CASSLSNEQFF.